Given below is one T cell receptor beta chain in context. This CDR3 region has 12 residues. Germline CDR1 is SQVTM and CDR2 is ANQGSEA. Trimming removed 4 bases at V and 8 bases at J, with 14 bases between. The sample belongs to a study of cytomegalovirus exposure and HLA in healthy donors. The PCR contained 60 Vbeta and 13 Jbeta primers. Data came from immunoSEQ multiplex PCR; TCRdb stores just in-frame clones and leaves some out. The profile shows fewer than 200,000 clones, around three quarters of them singletons. The V call is TRBV29-1, the J call TRBJ1-1, with no clear D. The sequenced material came from PBMCs. The clonotype was recovered from a woman between 40 and 55 years old in good health and CMV-seronegative. CDR3 nucleotides: TGCAGCGTTGGGCGTAAGAGCAGGGAAGCTTTCTTT. Amino acid sequence: CSVGRKSREAFF.